Here is one TCR beta chain with its context. The sample is drawn from a study of blood T cell repertoires in COVID-19. Study details: Specimens from acute and convalescent COVID-19 originated in the United States, Italy and Spain. T cells, B-cell-depleted T cells, or PBMCs provided the cDNA or gDNA that served as material.

In the authors' workflow: Amplifying reference gene primers gave estimates of nucleated cell counts. Data came from immunoSEQ multiplex PCR; TCRdb stores just in-frame clones and leaves some out. The DNA was the basis for D and trimming; V, J and clone size are from that table. Of 150,000 to 200,000 clones in the sample, less than 90% are singletons; the top ten hold 4%. The sample was peripheral blood. The receptor comes from a woman aged 70-85 years with acute or convalescent COVID-19.

The CDR3 DNA sequence: TGTGCCAGCAGCAAAGGGGGACTTGTTGGCAATCAGCCCCAGCATTTT. This encodes CASSKGGLVGNQPQHF. J is TRBJ1-5 and V is TRBV21-1. TRBV21-1 is reported as a pseudogene. The CDR3 extends over 16 amino acids.